A selection of T cell receptor beta chains follows, all from one sample in a study of blood T cells in healthy people across ages. TCRdb re-called the 5' RACE reads with MiXCR, one entry per CDR3 protein. The table includes 600,000 to 850,000 distinct CDR3 sequences, approximately 25% detected once. These data were also filed under a second study, of T cells of mothers and their children.

The sequencing input was blood. The receptors were gathered from a boy aged 5-17 years in good health. The CDR3 runs from the conserved cysteine through the conserved F or W. A D gene is named only where the DNA matches it firmly. Clone size is given for some rows only: seen once, a few or many times, or a class if the clone is expanded.

few	NA	TRBV6-5	TRBJ1-6	CASSYRASSPLHF	TGTGCCAGCAGTTACAGGGCTAGTTCACCCCTCCACTTT
few	NA	TRBV29-1	TRBJ2-2	CSVETRGNTGELFF	TGCAGCGTTGAAACACGAGGGAACACCGGGGAGCTGTTTTTT
NA	TRBD2	TRBV6-6	TRBJ2-3	CASRPGTSVGTQYF	TGTGCCAGCCGTCCCGGGACTAGCGTTGGTACGCAGTATTTT
NA	NA	TRBV12-3/TRBV12-4	TRBJ2-1	CASSPSIRDEQFF	TGTGCCAGCAGTCCCAGCATCCGAGATGAGCAGTTCTTC
NA	NA	TRBV5-1	TRBJ1-4	CASRDSTLGEKLFF	TGCGCCAGCCGCGATTCGACCCTCGGGGAAAAACTGTTTTTT
few	TRBD2	TRBV6-2/TRBV6-3	TRBJ2-1	CASETSGGTSYNEQFF	TGTGCCAGCGAGACTAGCGGGGGCACCTCCTACAATGAGCAGTTCTTC
NA	NA	TRBV7-9	TRBJ2-7	CASGRRLDHEQYF	TGTGCCAGCGGCCGGAGATTGGACCACGAGCAGTACTTC
NA	NA	TRBV19	TRBJ2-7	CASSIWVTLYEQYF	TGTGCCAGTAGTATATGGGTTACACTCTACGAGCAGTACTTC
many	NA	TRBV12-3/TRBV12-4	TRBJ2-3	CASRSGFTDTQYF	TGTGCCAGCAGATCTGGCTTCACAGATACGCAGTATTTT
NA	TRBD2	TRBV3-1	TRBJ2-5	CASSPPSGNAETQYF	TGTGCCAGCAGCCCTCCTAGCGGAAATGCGGAGACCCAGTACTTC
many	NA	TRBV2	TRBJ2-4	CASSGLAKNIQYF	TGTGCCAGCAGTGGCTTAGCCAAAAACATTCAGTACTTC